These T cell receptor beta chains were read from a single sample in a study of cytomegalovirus exposure and HLA in healthy donors. Measured with immunoSEQ multiplex PCR; TCRdb has only the in-frame clones, and not every one. Counted here are a few hundred thousand clones, less than 95% occurring once; the ten biggest clones make up approximately 3.1%. The specimen sequenced was PBMCs. These receptors all stem from a woman in her twenties or thirties in good health and CMV-seronegative. Each CDR3 is given with its conserved first and last residue. The D gene is left open where the match is weak. Clone sizes are given selectively: once, few, many, or a class where the clone is expanded.

J gene: TRBJ2-5; V gene: TRBV6-5; D gene: -; clone size: -; CDR3 DNA: TGTGCCAGCAGTGTGACTAGGGCAAGAGAGACCCAGTACTTC; CDR3 protein: CASSVTRARETQYF
J gene: TRBJ1-2; V gene: TRBV6-4; D gene: -; clone size: -; CDR3 DNA: TGTGCCAGCAGTGAAACCGTGGGGGGCTATGGCTACACCTTC; CDR3 protein: CASSETVGGYGYTF
J gene: TRBJ2-3; V gene: TRBV9; D gene: -; clone size: -; CDR3 DNA: TGTGCCAGCAGCCGCGGGACAGATACGCAGTATTTT; CDR3 protein: CASSRGTDTQYF
J gene: TRBJ2-7; V gene: TRBV6-5; D gene: -; clone size: -; CDR3 DNA: TGTGCCAGCGGACCGGGACGGCGTACGGGCGAGCAGTACTTC; CDR3 protein: CASGPGRRTGEQYF
J gene: TRBJ2-3; V gene: TRBV13; D gene: -; clone size: -; CDR3 DNA: TGTGCCAGTCAGAAGGGGAGCACAGATACGCAGTATTTT; CDR3 protein: CASQKGSTDTQYF
J gene: TRBJ2-3; V gene: TRBV7-2; D gene: -; clone size: -; CDR3 DNA: TGTGCCAGCAGCTACCTCGGGTCGTCCACAGATACGCAGTATTTT; CDR3 protein: CASSYLGSSTDTQYF
J gene: TRBJ1-2; V gene: TRBV4-1; D gene: -; clone size: -; CDR3 DNA: TGCGCCAGCAGCCAAGATCTGGGAGGGGGATCGAAGCCATTGAACTATGGCTACACCTTC; CDR3 protein: CASSQDLGGGSKPLNYGYTF
J gene: TRBJ1-5; V gene: TRBV18; D gene: -; clone size: once; CDR3 DNA: TGTGCCAGCTCACCAAACGGGGTGGCTCAGCCCCAGCATTTT; CDR3 protein: CASSPNGVAQPQHF
J gene: TRBJ2-7; V gene: TRBV19; D gene: -; clone size: -; CDR3 DNA: TGTGCCAGTAGTAAGGAGCACAGGGTGGGGACCTACGAGCAGTACTTC; CDR3 protein: CASSKEHRVGTYEQYF
J gene: TRBJ1-1; V gene: TRBV27; D gene: -; clone size: -; CDR3 DNA: TGTGCCAGCAGTTTCACTGGGGTCGGGGACACTGAAGCTTTCTTT; CDR3 protein: CASSFTGVGDTEAFF
J gene: TRBJ2-1; V gene: TRBV11-2; D gene: TRBD2; clone size: -; CDR3 DNA: TGTGCCAGCAGCCCGAATCAAGCTAGCGGAGACAATGAGCAGTTCTTC; CDR3 protein: CASSPNQASGDNEQFF
J gene: TRBJ2-7; V gene: TRBV28; D gene: TRBD1; clone size: -; CDR3 DNA: TGTGCCAGCACCTTTGGGACAGGGCGCTACGAGCAGTACTTC; CDR3 protein: CASTFGTGRYEQYF
J gene: TRBJ1-2; V gene: TRBV4-1; D gene: -; clone size: -; CDR3 DNA: TGCGCCAGCAGCCACGAGAGGGGAGGGAGGAATGGCTACACCTTC; CDR3 protein: CASSHERGGRNGYTF
J gene: TRBJ2-5; V gene: TRBV7-2; D gene: -; clone size: once; CDR3 DNA: TGTGCCAGCAGCTTAGAAGGCATTGTTCAAGAGACCCAGTACTTC; CDR3 protein: CASSLEGIVQETQYF
J gene: TRBJ2-5; V gene: TRBV7-6; D gene: TRBD2; clone size: -; CDR3 DNA: TGTGCCAGCAGCGGCCGGGGGGGAGAGACCCAGTACTTC; CDR3 protein: CASSGRGGETQYF
J gene: TRBJ2-7; V gene: TRBV7-2; D gene: -; clone size: -; CDR3 DNA: TGTGCCAGCAGCTTAGTACTGGGCTCCTACGAGCAGTACTTC; CDR3 protein: CASSLVLGSYEQYF
J gene: TRBJ2-5; V gene: TRBV5-1; D gene: -; clone size: -; CDR3 DNA: TGCGCCAGCAGCTTGACTATGGGATTAAAAGAGACCCAGTACTTC; CDR3 protein: CASSLTMGLKETQYF
J gene: TRBJ2-7; V gene: TRBV6-5; D gene: TRBD2; clone size: -; CDR3 DNA: TGTGCCAGCAGTTACGAGTCGGGACTACCCTACGAGCAGTACTTC; CDR3 protein: CASSYESGLPYEQYF
J gene: TRBJ2-5; V gene: TRBV10-3; D gene: -; clone size: -; CDR3 DNA: TGTGCCATCAGTCCTAGAGGGCTTGAAGAGACCCAGTACTTC; CDR3 protein: CAISPRGLEETQYF
J gene: TRBJ2-2; V gene: TRBV29-1; D gene: -; clone size: -; CDR3 DNA: TGCAGCGTTGTTATAGCCAAGAACACCGGGGAGCTGTTTTTT; CDR3 protein: CSVVIAKNTGELFF
J gene: TRBJ2-3; V gene: TRBV27; D gene: -; clone size: -; CDR3 DNA: TGTGCCAGCAGCCCTCGACTAGATCTTAGCACAGATACGCAGTATTTT; CDR3 protein: CASSPRLDLSTDTQYF
J gene: TRBJ2-3; V gene: TRBV29-1; D gene: TRBD1; clone size: -; CDR3 DNA: TGCAGCGTTACTAAGGGACAGGCGGTTTTAGATACGCAGTATTTT; CDR3 protein: CSVTKGQAVLDTQYF
J gene: TRBJ2-7; V gene: TRBV7-9; D gene: TRBD2; clone size: -; CDR3 DNA: TGTGCCAGCAGCTTTAGCGGGAGGGCCGACTACGAGCAGTACTTC; CDR3 protein: CASSFSGRADYEQYF
J gene: TRBJ2-1; V gene: TRBV7-3; D gene: -; clone size: -; CDR3 DNA: TGTGCCAGCAGCTTTCAGGGTAGCAATGAGCAGTTCTTC; CDR3 protein: CASSFQGSNEQFF
J gene: TRBJ2-1; V gene: TRBV4-1; D gene: -; clone size: -; CDR3 DNA: TGCGCCAGCAGGACGAACTACAATGAGCAGTTCTTC; CDR3 protein: CASRTNYNEQFF
J gene: TRBJ2-1; V gene: TRBV6-1; D gene: -; clone size: -; CDR3 DNA: TGTGCCAGCAGTGACCGGCAGCGGACGTACTCCTACAATGAGCAGTTCTTC; CDR3 protein: CASSDRQRTYSYNEQFF
J gene: TRBJ2-3; V gene: TRBV5-1; D gene: TRBD2; clone size: once; CDR3 DNA: TGCGCCAGCATAGGGGAGCGGGGAGATACGCAGTATTTT; CDR3 protein: CASIGERGDTQYF
J gene: TRBJ2-3; V gene: TRBV30; D gene: -; clone size: -; CDR3 DNA: TGTGCCTGGGGGGGCCCCCGGAAGGTAGATACGCAGTATTTT; CDR3 protein: CAWGGPRKVDTQYF
J gene: TRBJ1-2; V gene: TRBV19; D gene: TRBD1; clone size: -; CDR3 DNA: TGTGCCAGTAGTATAGGAGAAACTAGTAGGGACAGCTATGGCTACACCTTC; CDR3 protein: CASSIGETSRDSYGYTF
J gene: TRBJ2-1; V gene: TRBV29-1; D gene: -; clone size: -; CDR3 DNA: TGCAGCGTTGCCTCCTACGTGGGAGACAATGAGCAGTTCTTC; CDR3 protein: CSVASYVGDNEQFF
J gene: TRBJ2-7; V gene: TRBV11-3; D gene: -; clone size: -; CDR3 DNA: TGTGCCAGCAGCGCCTACCGGGACTGCGGGCCCTACGAGCAGTACTTC; CDR3 protein: CASSAYRDCGPYEQYF
J gene: TRBJ2-7; V gene: TRBV28; D gene: TRBD2; clone size: -; CDR3 DNA: TGTGCCAGCAGTTCTAGCGGGCCCTACGAGCAGTACTTC; CDR3 protein: CASSSSGPYEQYF
J gene: TRBJ2-5; V gene: TRBV27; D gene: -; clone size: -; CDR3 DNA: TGTGCCAGCAGGCAATATACCCAAGAGACCCAGTACTTC; CDR3 protein: CASRQYTQETQYF
J gene: TRBJ1-2; V gene: TRBV7-3; D gene: -; clone size: -; CDR3 DNA: TGTGCCAGCAGTATAGGCGGGGCGTATGGCTACACCTTC; CDR3 protein: CASSIGGAYGYTF
J gene: TRBJ1-2; V gene: TRBV7-9; D gene: -; clone size: -; CDR3 DNA: TGTGCCAGCAGACCACAGGAGGATGGCTACACCTTC; CDR3 protein: CASRPQEDGYTF
J gene: TRBJ1-5; V gene: TRBV2; D gene: TRBD1; clone size: -; CDR3 DNA: TGTGCCAGCGGCTATTCCTGGGACAGGGGCTACAATCAGCCCCAGCATTTT; CDR3 protein: CASGYSWDRGYNQPQHF
J gene: TRBJ2-7; V gene: TRBV7-9; D gene: TRBD2; clone size: -; CDR3 DNA: TGTGCCAGCAGCTGGGACTACTCCTACGAGCAGTACTTC; CDR3 protein: CASSWDYSYEQYF
J gene: TRBJ2-3; V gene: TRBV9; D gene: -; clone size: -; CDR3 DNA: TGTGCCAGCAGCGTAGGGGACTATACGCAGTATTTT; CDR3 protein: CASSVGDYTQYF
J gene: TRBJ2-2; V gene: TRBV4-3; D gene: TRBD2; clone size: -; CDR3 DNA: TGCGCCAGCAGCCAACTCCCAGCGGGAGCGGGGGTCGGGGAGCTGTTTTTT; CDR3 protein: CASSQLPAGAGVGELFF
J gene: TRBJ2-3; V gene: TRBV4-2; D gene: -; clone size: -; CDR3 DNA: TGTGCCAGCAGCCAAGCCCGTGTGGATACGCAGTATTTT; CDR3 protein: CASSQARVDTQYF
J gene: TRBJ2-5; V gene: TRBV10-2; D gene: TRBD1; clone size: -; CDR3 DNA: TGCGCCAGCACCTCGGACGACAGGGGAGAGAAAGAGACCCAGTACTTC; CDR3 protein: CASTSDDRGEKETQYF
J gene: TRBJ2-1; V gene: TRBV9; D gene: TRBD2; clone size: once; CDR3 DNA: TGTGCCAGCAGCGATACTAGCGGCTCTTACAATGAGCAGTTCTTC; CDR3 protein: CASSDTSGSYNEQFF
J gene: TRBJ2-1; V gene: TRBV27; D gene: -; clone size: -; CDR3 DNA: TGTGCCAGCGCGCTGACAGGAATCCACAATGAGCAGTTCTTC; CDR3 protein: CASALTGIHNEQFF